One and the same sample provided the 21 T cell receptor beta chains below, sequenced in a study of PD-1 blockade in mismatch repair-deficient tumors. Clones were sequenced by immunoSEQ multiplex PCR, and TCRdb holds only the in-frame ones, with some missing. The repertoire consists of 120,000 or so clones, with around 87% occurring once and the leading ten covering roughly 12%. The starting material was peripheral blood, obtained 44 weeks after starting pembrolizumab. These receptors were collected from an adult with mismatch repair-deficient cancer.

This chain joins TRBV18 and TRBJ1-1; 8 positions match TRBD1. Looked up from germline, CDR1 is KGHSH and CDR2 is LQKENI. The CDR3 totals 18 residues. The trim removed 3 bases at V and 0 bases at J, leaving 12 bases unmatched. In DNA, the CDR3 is TGTGCCAGCTCACCCTCTTTTCGACAGGGGAACATGAACACTGAAGCTTTCTTT. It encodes CASSPSFRQGNMNTEAFF.

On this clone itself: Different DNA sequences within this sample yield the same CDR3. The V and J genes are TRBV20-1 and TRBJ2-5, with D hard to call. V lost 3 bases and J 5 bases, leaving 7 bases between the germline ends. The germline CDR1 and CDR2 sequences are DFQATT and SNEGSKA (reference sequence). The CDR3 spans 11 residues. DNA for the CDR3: TGCAGTGCTAGCGGTCGGGAGACCCAGTACTTC. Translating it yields CSASGRETQYF.

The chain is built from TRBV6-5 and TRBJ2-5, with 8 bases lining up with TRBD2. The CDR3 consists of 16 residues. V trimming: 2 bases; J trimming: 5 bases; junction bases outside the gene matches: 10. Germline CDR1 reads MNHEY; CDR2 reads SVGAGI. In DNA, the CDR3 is TGTGCCAGCAGTTACCCCAGCGGGAGAGGGAGGGAGACCCAGTACTTC. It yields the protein CASSYPSGRGRETQYF.

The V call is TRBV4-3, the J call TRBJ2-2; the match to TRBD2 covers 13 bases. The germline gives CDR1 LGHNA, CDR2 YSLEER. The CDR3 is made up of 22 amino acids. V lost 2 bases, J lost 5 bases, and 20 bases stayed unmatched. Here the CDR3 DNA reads TGCGCCAGCAGCCAAACTCGCGGGCCTGGACTAGCGGGAGTGAAGCGGACCGGGGAGCTGTTTTTT. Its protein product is CASSQTRGPGLAGVKRTGELFF.

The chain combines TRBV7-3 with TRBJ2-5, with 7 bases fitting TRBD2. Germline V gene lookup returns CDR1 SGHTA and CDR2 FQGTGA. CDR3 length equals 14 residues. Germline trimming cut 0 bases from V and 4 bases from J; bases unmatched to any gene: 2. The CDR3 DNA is TGTGCCAGCAGCTTAACGTCGGGGGGAGAGACCCAGTACTTC. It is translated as CASSLTSGGETQYF.

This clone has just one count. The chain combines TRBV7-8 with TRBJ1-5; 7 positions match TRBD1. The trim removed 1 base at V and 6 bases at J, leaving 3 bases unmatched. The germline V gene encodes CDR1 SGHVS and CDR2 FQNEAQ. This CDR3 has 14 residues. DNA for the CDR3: TGTGCCAGCAGCTTAGGACAGGGTGGTCAGCCCCAGCATTTT. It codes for CASSLGQGGQPQHF.

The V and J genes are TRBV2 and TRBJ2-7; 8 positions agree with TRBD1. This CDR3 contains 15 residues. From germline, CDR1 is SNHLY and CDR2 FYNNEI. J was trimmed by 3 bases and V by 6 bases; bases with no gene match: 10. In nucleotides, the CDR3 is TGTGCCAGCAGACCGATTGCCGGACAGGGCTACGAGCAGTACTTC. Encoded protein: CASRPIAGQGYEQYF.

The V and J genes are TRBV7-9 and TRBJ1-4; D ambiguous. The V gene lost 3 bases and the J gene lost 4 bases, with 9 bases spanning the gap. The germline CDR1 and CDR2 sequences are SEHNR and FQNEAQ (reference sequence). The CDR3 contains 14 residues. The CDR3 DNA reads TGTGCCAGCAGCTTGGAGCGGCTTAATGAAAAACTGTTTTTT. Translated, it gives CASSLERLNEKLFF.

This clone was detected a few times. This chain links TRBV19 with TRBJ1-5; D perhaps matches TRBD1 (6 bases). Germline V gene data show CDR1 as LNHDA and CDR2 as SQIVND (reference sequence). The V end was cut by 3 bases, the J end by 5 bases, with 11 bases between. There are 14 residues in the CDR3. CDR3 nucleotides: TGTGCCAGTAGTATTGGGGGGCCGGATCAGCCCCAGCATTTT. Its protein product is CASSIGGPDQPQHF.

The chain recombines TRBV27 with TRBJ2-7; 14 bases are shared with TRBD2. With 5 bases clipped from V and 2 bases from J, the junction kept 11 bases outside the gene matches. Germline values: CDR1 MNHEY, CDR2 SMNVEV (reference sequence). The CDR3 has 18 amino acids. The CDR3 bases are TGTGCCAGCAGTAAAAGACTAGCGGGAGGGGGGTGGGCCTACGAGCAGTACTTC. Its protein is CASSKRLAGGGWAYEQYF.

Here the CDR3 reads CASSRGLAGGPSYEQYF. CDR3 nucleotide sequence: TGCGCCAGCAGCCGCGGACTAGCGGGAGGGCCTTCCTACGAGCAGTACTTC. This chain links TRBV4-1 with TRBJ2-7; 15 bases match TRBD2. Germline V gene sequence: CDR1 MGHRA, CDR2 YSYEKL. Germline trimming cut 4 bases from V and 1 base from J; bases unmatched to any gene: 5. This CDR3 has 17 amino acids.

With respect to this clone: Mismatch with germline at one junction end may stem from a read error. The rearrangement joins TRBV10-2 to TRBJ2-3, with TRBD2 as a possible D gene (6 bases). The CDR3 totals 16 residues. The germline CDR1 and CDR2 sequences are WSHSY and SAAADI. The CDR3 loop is CASSLGYEEGTDTQYF. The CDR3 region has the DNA TGCGCCAGCAGCCTGGGGTATGAGGAGGGCACGGATACGCAGTATTTT.

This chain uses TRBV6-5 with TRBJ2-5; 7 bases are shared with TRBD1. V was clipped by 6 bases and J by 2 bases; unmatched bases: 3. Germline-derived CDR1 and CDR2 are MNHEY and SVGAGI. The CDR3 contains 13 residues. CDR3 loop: CASSRQGQETQYF. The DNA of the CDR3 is TGTGCCAGCAGCCGACAGGGACAAGAGACCCAGTACTTC.

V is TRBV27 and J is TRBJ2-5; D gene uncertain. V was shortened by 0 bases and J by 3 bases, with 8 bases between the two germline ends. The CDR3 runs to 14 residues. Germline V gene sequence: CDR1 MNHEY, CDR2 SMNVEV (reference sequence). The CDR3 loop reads CASSLSEGKETQYF. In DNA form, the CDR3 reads TGTGCCAGCAGTTTATCTGAAGGAAAAGAGACCCAGTACTTC.

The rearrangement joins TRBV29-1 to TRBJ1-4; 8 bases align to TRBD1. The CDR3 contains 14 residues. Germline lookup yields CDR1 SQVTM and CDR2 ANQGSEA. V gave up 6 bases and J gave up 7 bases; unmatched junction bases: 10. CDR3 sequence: CSVGTGGMSEKLFF. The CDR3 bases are TGCAGCGTCGGGACAGGAGGGATGAGTGAAAAACTGTTTTTT.

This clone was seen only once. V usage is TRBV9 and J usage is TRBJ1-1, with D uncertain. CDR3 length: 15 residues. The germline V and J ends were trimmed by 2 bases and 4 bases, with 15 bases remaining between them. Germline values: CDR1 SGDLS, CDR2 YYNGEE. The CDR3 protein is CASSVSVGGSTEAFF. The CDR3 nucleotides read TGTGCCAGCAGCGTTTCCGTCGGTGGTAGCACTGAAGCTTTCTTT.

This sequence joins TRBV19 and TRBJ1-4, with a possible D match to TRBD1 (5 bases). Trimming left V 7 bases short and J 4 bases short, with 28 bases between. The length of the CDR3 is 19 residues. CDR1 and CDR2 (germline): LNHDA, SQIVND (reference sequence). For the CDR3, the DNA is TGTGCCAGTACTCGATATGGGGATAGTCCGGGACCGCTTAATGAAAAACTGTTTTTT. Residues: CASTRYGDSPGPLNEKLFF.

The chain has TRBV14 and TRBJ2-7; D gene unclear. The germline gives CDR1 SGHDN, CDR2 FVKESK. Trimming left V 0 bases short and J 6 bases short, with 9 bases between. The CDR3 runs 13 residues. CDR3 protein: CASSQDLYSEQYF. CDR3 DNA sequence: TGTGCCAGCAGCCAAGATCTATATTCCGAGCAGTACTTC.

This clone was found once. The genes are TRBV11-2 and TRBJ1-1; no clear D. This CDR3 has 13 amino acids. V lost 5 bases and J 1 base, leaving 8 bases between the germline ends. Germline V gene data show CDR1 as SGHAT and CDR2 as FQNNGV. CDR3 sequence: CASSRRRNTEAFF. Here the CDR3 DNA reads TGTGCCAGCAGCCGACGGAGGAACACTGAAGCTTTCTTT.

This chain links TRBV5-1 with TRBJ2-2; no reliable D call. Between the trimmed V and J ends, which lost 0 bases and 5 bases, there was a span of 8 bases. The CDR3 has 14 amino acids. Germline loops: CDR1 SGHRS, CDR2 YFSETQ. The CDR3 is CASSLAAETGELFF. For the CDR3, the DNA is TGCGCCAGCAGCTTGGCCGCGGAAACCGGGGAGCTGTTTTTT.

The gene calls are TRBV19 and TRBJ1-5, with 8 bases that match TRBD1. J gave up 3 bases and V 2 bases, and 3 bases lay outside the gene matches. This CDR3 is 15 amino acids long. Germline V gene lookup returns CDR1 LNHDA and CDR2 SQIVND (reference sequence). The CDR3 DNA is TGTGCCAGTAGTATATCAGGGGGCCCCAATCAGCCCCAGCATTTT. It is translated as CASSISGGPNQPQHF.